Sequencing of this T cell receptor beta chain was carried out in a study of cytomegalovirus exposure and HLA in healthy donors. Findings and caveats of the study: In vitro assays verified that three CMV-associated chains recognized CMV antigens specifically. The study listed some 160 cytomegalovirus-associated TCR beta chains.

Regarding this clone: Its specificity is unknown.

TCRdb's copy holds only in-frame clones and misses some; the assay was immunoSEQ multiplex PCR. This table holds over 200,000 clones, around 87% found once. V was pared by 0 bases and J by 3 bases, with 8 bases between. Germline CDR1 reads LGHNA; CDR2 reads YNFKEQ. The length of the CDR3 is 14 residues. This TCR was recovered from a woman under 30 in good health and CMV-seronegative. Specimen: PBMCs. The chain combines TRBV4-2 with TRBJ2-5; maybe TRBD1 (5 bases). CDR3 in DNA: TGTGCCAGCAGCCAAGATTGGGGCAAAGAGACCCAGTACTTC. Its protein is CASSQDWGKETQYF.